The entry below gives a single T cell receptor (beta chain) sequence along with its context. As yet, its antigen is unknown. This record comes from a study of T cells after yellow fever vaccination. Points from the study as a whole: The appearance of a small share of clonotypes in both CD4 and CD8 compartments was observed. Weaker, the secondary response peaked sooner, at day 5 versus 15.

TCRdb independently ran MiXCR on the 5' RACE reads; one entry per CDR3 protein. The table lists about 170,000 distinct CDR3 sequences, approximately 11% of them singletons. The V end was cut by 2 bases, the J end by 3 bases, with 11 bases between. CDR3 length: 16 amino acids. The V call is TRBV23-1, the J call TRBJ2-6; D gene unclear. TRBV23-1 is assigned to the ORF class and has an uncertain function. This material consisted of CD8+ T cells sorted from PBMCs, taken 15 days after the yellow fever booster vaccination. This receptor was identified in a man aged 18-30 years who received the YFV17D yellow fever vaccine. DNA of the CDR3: TGCGCCAGCAGTCAACCAATTCGGAGTGGGGCCAACGTCCTGACTTTC. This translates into CASSQPIRSGANVLTF.